A single sample is the source of the 28 T cell receptor beta chains below, sequenced in a study of T cells in Graves' hyperthyroidism and ophthalmopathy. TCR beta CDR3 regions were amplified from RNA. TCR CDR3 underwent first-round RT-PCR with the HTBI primer set. TCRdb passed the multiplex PCR reads through MiXCR, listing each CDR3 protein once. The table includes about 110,000 distinct CDR3 sequences, about 17% detected once. Sample: blood. The receptors were gathered from a woman in her 50s with Graves' hyperthyroidism.

This clonotype was detected ten times or more. The chain links TRBV12-3 or TRBV12-4 to TRBJ1-1; TRBD1 matches at 7 bases. Trimming removed 3 bases from V and 4 bases from J; junction bases left unmatched: 5. The CDR3 has 14 residues. The CDR3 spells CASSLGGGVTEAFF. In DNA form, the CDR3 reads TGTGCCAGCAGTTTGGGAGGGGGCGTCACTGAAGCTTTCTTT.

The chain recombines TRBV4-1 with TRBJ2-3, with D tentatively TRBD1 or TRBD2 (5 bases each). CDR3 length: 17 residues. The germline V gene has CDR1 MGHRA and CDR2 YSYEKL. The V and J ends lost 4 bases and 1 base respectively, with 18 bases between them. In DNA, the CDR3 is TGCGCCAGCAGCCGGGGACCTTTTGGGGGTCGCACAGATACGCAGTATTTT. Its protein product is CASSRGPFGGRTDTQYF.

This clonotype was seen at least ten times. V usage is TRBV7-2 and J usage is TRBJ2-1; 8 bases align to TRBD2. The V gene end was trimmed by 1 base and the J gene end by 4 bases; junction bases not matched to a gene: 6. CDR1 and CDR2 from the germline V gene are SGHTA and FQGNSA. The CDR3 is 16 residues long. CDR3 loop: CASSLGTSRLYNEQFF. In nucleotides, the CDR3 is TGTGCCAGCAGCTTAGGGACTAGCAGACTTTACAATGAGCAGTTCTTC.

This clonotype was seen many times. The chain is built from TRBV5-4 and TRBJ2-1; possibly TRBD1 for D (6 bases). CDR3 length: 15 residues. Trimming cost V 4 bases and J 0 bases, with 11 bases left between them. Germline CDR1 SGHNT, CDR2 YYREEE (reference sequence). The CDR3 region is CASSSRTDSYNEQFF. CDR3 DNA sequence: TGTGCCAGCAGCAGCCGGACAGACTCCTACAATGAGCAGTTCTTC.

Note on this clonotype: One junction end does not reproduce the germline sequence, and a read error may be involved. The chain uses TRBV19 and TRBJ2-5, with D possibly matching TRBD1 (6 bases). In germline, CDR1 is LNHDA, CDR2 SQIVND (reference sequence). The length of the CDR3 is 13 residues. CDR3 DNA: TGTACCAGTAGTATCAGGGGCCAAGAGACCCAGTACTTC. This sequence encodes CTSSIRGQETQYF.

The table lists this clonotype with many counts. The chain joins TRBV24-1 to TRBJ2-1; possible D gene TRBD2, 5 bases. This CDR3 region has 16 residues. Germline lookup yields CDR1 KGHDR and CDR2 SFDVKD. V was pared by 7 bases and J by 9 bases, with 24 bases between. The CDR3 here is CATSASSPTRLPEQFF. CDR3 DNA sequence: TGTGCCACCAGCGCCTCGTCCCCGACCCGACTACCTGAGCAGTTCTTC.

This clonotype was seen a few times. The rearrangement links TRBV6-1 to TRBJ1-6; D is undetermined. The length of the CDR3 is 15 residues. Deletions cut 5 bases from V and 8 bases from J, with 16 bases between. Germline V gene lookup returns CDR1 MNHNS and CDR2 SASEGT. The DNA of the CDR3 is TGTGCCAGCAGTTATCTCTCGGGTGTTTATTCACCCCTCCACTTT. Encoded protein: CASSYLSGVYSPLHF.

The table lists this clonotype with many counts. The CDR3 coding sequence is TGCAGCGTTGAAGGCCAGGGAGCTGGGGCCCAAGAGACCCAGTACTTC. Amino acids: CSVEGQGAGAQETQYF. This chain links TRBV29-1 with TRBJ2-5; D assignment may be TRBD1 or TRBD2 (5 bases each). Trimming took off 1 base at V and 1 base at J, with 16 bases between the two ends. Germline CDR1 SQVTM, CDR2 ANQGSEA. This CDR3 spans 16 amino acids.

This clonotype was seen ten or more times. J is TRBJ2-3 and V is TRBV7-9; TRBD2 matches 12 bases. Unmatched junction bases numbered 4, after V lost 4 bases and J lost 2 bases. The CDR3 covers 16 residues. Germline assignment: CDR1 SEHNR and CDR2 FQNEAQ (reference sequence). The CDR3 reads CASSSRTSGVTDTQYF. The CDR3 nucleotides read TGTGCCAGCAGCTCACGGACTAGCGGGGTCACAGATACGCAGTATTTT.

The sample holds many counts of this clonotype. The CDR3 sequence: CASNPSWGETEAFF. CDR3 nucleotides: TGTGCCAGCAATCCCTCGTGGGGGGAAACTGAAGCTTTCTTT. V and J are TRBV27 and TRBJ1-1, with D possibly TRBD1 on 5 matching bases. CDR1 is MNHEY and CDR2 is SMNVEV in the germline V gene (reference sequence). V was pared by 7 bases and J by 5 bases, with 17 bases between. The CDR3 sequence is 14 residues long.

This clonotype has a count of ten or more. The chain employs TRBV20-1 and TRBJ2-1; 8 bases fit TRBD2. This CDR3 is 15 amino acids long. CDR1 is DFQATT and CDR2 is SNEGSKA in the germline V gene (reference sequence). V trimming: 3 bases; J trimming: 3 bases; junction bases outside the gene matches: 7. In DNA, the CDR3 is TGCAGTGCTAGTCTCGGGAGGGCCGTCTACAATGAGCAGTTCTTC. Amino acids: CSASLGRAVYNEQFF.

This clonotype was detected ten times or more. The V and J genes are TRBV5-1 and TRBJ1-1, with TRBD1 matching over 9 bases. Germline CDR1 SGHRS, CDR2 YFSETQ. The trim removed 2 bases at V and 4 bases at J, leaving 3 bases unmatched. This CDR3 is 14 amino acids long. The CDR3, as DNA: TGCGCCAGCAGCTTACAGGGGGCAAGCACTGAAGCTTTCTTT. It translates to CASSLQGASTEAFF.

This clonotype was seen repeatedly, ten times or more. The gene calls are TRBV6-1 and TRBJ2-7; 10 bases agree with TRBD2. The CDR3 is 15 amino acids. Germline V gene lookup returns CDR1 MNHNS and CDR2 SASEGT. V gave up 1 base and J gave up 2 bases; unmatched junction bases: 2. CDR3 sequence (DNA): TGTGCCAGCAGTGAAGGTCTAGCGGGGGCCTACGAGCAGTACGTC. It specifies CASSEGLAGAYEQYV.

This clonotype was found many times. The V call is TRBV5-1, the J call TRBJ1-1; a weak D match, TRBD1 (6 bases). This CDR3 has 15 residues. Germline V gene lookup returns CDR1 SGHRS and CDR2 YFSETQ. V was pared by 4 bases and J by 1 base, with 14 bases between. CDR3 sequence: CASSPSTGPNTEAFF. The CDR3 DNA sequence: TGCGCCAGCAGCCCGTCCACAGGGCCGAACACTGAAGCTTTCTTT.

The V gene is TRBV27, the J gene TRBJ2-3; TRBD1 is a possible D gene (6 bases). This CDR3 is built from 15 residues. V dropped 2 bases and J dropped 7 bases, with 16 bases sitting between them. CDR1 is MNHEY and CDR2 is SMNVEV in the germline V gene (reference sequence). The DNA for the CDR3 is TGTGCCAGCAGTTTAGTGAGTGGCAGGGGAAATACGCAGTATTTT. Protein: CASSLVSGRGNTQYF.

The chain recombines TRBV7-9 with TRBJ2-3; D gene ambiguous. In germline, CDR1 is SEHNR, CDR2 FQNEAQ (reference sequence). The CDR3 runs to 14 residues. The ends were cut back, 2 bases at V and 3 bases at J, with 9 bases in the middle. The DNA for the CDR3 is TGTGCCAGCAGCTTATCCATTGGGACAGATACGCAGTATTTT. This gives the protein CASSLSIGTDTQYF.

In its sample, this clonotype was seen many times. The V call is TRBV7-2, the J call TRBJ1-1; D ambiguous. Germline CDR1 SGHTA, CDR2 FQGNSA. The CDR3 runs to 13 residues. Trimming stripped 7 bases from V and 1 base from J, with 10 bases between. The chain's CDR3 is CASTQYGNTEAFF. In nucleotides, the CDR3 is TGTGCCAGCACCCAATACGGGAACACTGAAGCTTTCTTT.

This clonotype came up many times. CDR3 DNA: TGTGCCAGCAGTTTGACTAGCTTCACCTACAATGAGCAGTTCTTC. It encodes CASSLTSFTYNEQFF. The chain carries TRBV27 and TRBJ2-1; 7 nucleotides align to TRBD2. CDR3 size: 15 residues. Germline V gene data show CDR1 as MNHEY and CDR2 as SMNVEV (reference sequence). J gave up 2 bases and V 3 bases, and 4 bases lay outside the gene matches.

The chain has TRBV6-2 or TRBV6-3 and TRBJ2-1, with D possibly being TRBD1 (6 bases). The length of the CDR3 is 14 residues. Germline V gene sequence: CDR1 MNHEY, CDR2 SVGEGT. The V gene lost 8 bases and the J gene lost 5 bases, with 16 bases spanning the gap. CDR3 residues: CASSFPGQNNEQFF. Written as DNA, the CDR3 is TGTGCCAGCTCTTTCCCGGGACAAAACAATGAGCAGTTCTTC.

This clonotype showed up just a few times. The chain has TRBV12-3 or TRBV12-4 and TRBJ2-1, with no clear D. V was shortened by 4 bases and J by 4 bases, with 5 bases between the two germline ends. The CDR3 contains 12 residues. CDR3 protein: CASSYPYNEQFF. The CDR3, as DNA: TGTGCCAGCAGTTACCCATACAATGAGCAGTTCTTC.

There are many counts of this clonotype. The rearrangement uses TRBV11-2 and TRBJ1-2; possibly TRBD1 for D (6 bases). Germline V gene data show CDR1 as SGHAT and CDR2 as FQNNGV. Trimming pared 5 bases from V and 7 bases from J, leaving 14 bases between. The CDR3 has 13 residues. CDR3 coding DNA: TGTGCCAGCAGCCCCCCCTTGGGGGCTGGCTACACCTTC. It codes for CASSPPLGAGYTF.

This clonotype was found many times. The chain combines TRBV20-1 with TRBJ2-7, with 12 bases fitting TRBD2. With 5 bases clipped from V and 5 bases from J, the junction kept 7 bases outside the gene matches. From germline, CDR1 is DFQATT and CDR2 SNEGSKA (reference sequence). The CDR3 sequence is 14 residues long. The CDR3 loop reads CSAPGLAGIHEQYF. As DNA, the CDR3 is TGCAGTGCTCCTGGACTAGCGGGAATCCACGAGCAGTACTTC.

The table lists this clonotype with many counts. The chain combines TRBV20-1 with TRBJ2-7, with D perhaps matching TRBD1 (8 bases). CDR1 and CDR2 (germline): DFQATT, SNEGSKA (reference sequence). Trimming pared 3 bases from V and 3 bases from J, leaving 15 bases between. The CDR3 consists of 14 residues. CDR3 sequence reads: CSARGTGGDYEQYF. The CDR3 DNA reads TGCAGTGCTAGGGGAACAGGGGGGGACTACGAGCAGTACTTC.

This clonotype has more than one count but fewer than ten. The V and J genes are TRBV6-2 or TRBV6-3 and TRBJ1-1; D is unresolved. V lost 0 bases to trimming and J lost 5 bases, with 7 bases between them. This CDR3 region has 13 residues. Germline CDR1 is MNHEY and CDR2 is SVGEGT. CDR3 protein: CASSYSTGTEAFF. In DNA, the CDR3 is TGTGCCAGCAGTTACTCGACGGGGACTGAAGCTTTCTTT.

This clonotype was detected many times. The V gene is TRBV6-1, the J gene TRBJ2-7; D not certain. In germline, CDR1 is MNHNS, CDR2 SASEGT. The CDR3 length is 14 residues. V was pared by 4 bases and J by 0 bases, with 10 bases between. CDR3 DNA: TGTGCCAGCAGTGCGTATAGCTTCTCCTACGAGCAGTACTTC. Protein product: CASSAYSFSYEQYF.

This clonotype has ten or more counts. The chain carries TRBV6-1 and TRBJ1-5; D is perhaps TRBD1 (5 bases). This CDR3 has 15 residues. The V gene lost 6 bases and the J gene lost 1 base, with 13 bases spanning the gap. Germline V gives CDR1 MNHNS, CDR2 SASEGT. DNA for the CDR3: TGTGCCAGCAGCCCGAACGGGGGGAGCAATCAGCCCCAGCATTTT. Encoded protein: CASSPNGGSNQPQHF.

This clonotype was seen many times. The chain combines TRBV6-2 or TRBV6-3 with TRBJ1-1, with a weak D call TRBD1 (5 bases). V lost 0 bases, J lost 4 bases, and 9 bases lay in between. The CDR3 covers 14 residues. Germline lookup yields CDR1 MNHEY and CDR2 SVGEGT. CDR3 in amino acids: CASSYSRVGTEAFF. CDR3 DNA sequence: TGTGCCAGCAGTTACTCCAGGGTTGGCACTGAAGCTTTCTTT.

At least ten counts were recorded for this clonotype. The J gene is TRBJ1-4, the V gene TRBV20-1; D may be TRBD1 (5 bases). The CDR3 runs to 13 residues. Germline CDR1 reads DFQATT; CDR2 reads SNEGSKA (reference sequence). Trimming stripped 6 bases from V and 5 bases from J, with 13 bases between. CDR3 DNA sequence: TGCAGTGCCCGGGGCAGAGCCAATGAAAAACTGTTTTTT. Its translation is CSARGRANEKLFF.